Below, 27 T cell receptor beta chains from the same sample are listed, as sequenced in a study of T-cell memory formation after mild COVID-19. From the 5' RACE reads, TCRdb called clonotypes with MiXCR, one entry per CDR3 protein. The data hold some 600,000 distinct CDR3 sequences, with about 18% observed a single time. Sequenced input: PBMCs or a T cell subset sorted from them (not recorded which). The receptor set was obtained from an adult woman who had mild COVID-19 (a few samples of this study predate the infection). Cell type and time point are not known.

CDR3 region: CAWSVNTEAFF. The CDR3 nucleotides are TGTGCCTGGAGTGTGAACACTGAAGCTTTCTTT. The chain carries TRBV30 and TRBJ1-1; D gene ambiguous. This CDR3 has 11 amino acids. Germline V gene data show CDR1 as GTSNPN and CDR2 as SVGIG (reference sequence). V lost 0 bases to trimming and J lost 1 base, with 0 bases between them.

This clonotype has a handful of counts. The V gene is TRBV6-1, the J gene TRBJ1-1; D is undetermined. CDR1 is MNHNS and CDR2 is SASEGT in the germline V gene. CDR3 length: 15 residues. V was clipped by 2 bases and J by 7 bases, with 17 bases between them. The CDR3: CASSEYTNWENEAFF. CDR3 bases: TGTGCCAGCAGTGAATATACTAATTGGGAGAATGAAGCTTTCTTT.

This clonotype appeared a few times. This sequence joins TRBV4-1 and TRBJ1-2; unclear D gene. Trimming removed 0 bases at V and 1 base at J, with 15 bases between. The CDR3 has 17 amino acids. Germline V gives CDR1 MGHRA, CDR2 YSYEKL. CDR3 protein: CASSQESSTVLNYGYTF. CDR3 bases: TGCGCCAGCAGCCAAGAGAGTAGTACAGTCCTTAACTATGGCTACACCTTC.

The sample holds a few counts of this clonotype. The chain recombines TRBV5-1 with TRBJ2-7; 12 bases line up with TRBD2. Looked up from germline, CDR1 is SGHRS and CDR2 is YFSETQ. The CDR3 consists of 15 residues. Losses at the gene ends were 4 bases for V and 6 bases for J; bases not matched to a gene: 8. As DNA, the CDR3 is TGCGCCAGCAGCCAAGGGACTAGCGGGCTTTTCGAGCAGTACTTC. Its translation: CASSQGTSGLFEQYF.

This chain connects TRBV6-5 to TRBJ2-7; 10 bases match TRBD2. V shed 5 bases and J 7 bases; nucleotides not matched to a gene: 8. CDR1 is MNHEY and CDR2 is SVGAGI in the germline V gene. This CDR3 has 14 amino acids. In DNA, the CDR3 is TGTGCCAGCAGTAAGCGGGAGGGCCTGAAGGAGCAGTACTTC. This translates into CASSKREGLKEQYF.

The chain has TRBV19 and TRBJ2-5, with a weak D call TRBD1 (6 bases). V was clipped by 5 bases and J by 1 base, with 14 bases between them. Germline V gene sequence: CDR1 LNHDA, CDR2 SQIVND (reference sequence). This CDR3 region has 15 residues. The CDR3 sequence is CASSLAGARQETQYF. DNA of the CDR3: TGTGCCAGTAGTTTGGCAGGGGCCCGCCAAGAGACCCAGTACTTC.

In its sample, this clonotype was seen a few times. This chain uses TRBV7-2 with TRBJ2-7; D perhaps matches TRBD2 (6 bases). Germline values: CDR1 SGHTA, CDR2 FQGNSA. V gave up 3 bases and J gave up 3 bases, with 21 bases separating them. This CDR3 has 17 residues. The CDR3 nucleotides are TGTGCCAGCAGCTTGGGGGTCCGCGCGGGAACCTTCTACGAGCAGTACTTC. Translated, it gives CASSLGVRAGTFYEQYF.

The chain carries TRBV4-1 and TRBJ1-1; 11 bases map to TRBD1. The CDR3 extends over 20 amino acids. Germline loops: CDR1 MGHRA, CDR2 YSYEKL. The V segment lost 2 bases and the J segment 0 bases; nucleotides outside the gene matches: 14. The CDR3 bases are TGCGCCAGCAGCCAACCCCAGGCGGTAGGGACAGGGGGTCTGAACACTGAAGCTTTCTTT. Its translation: CASSQPQAVGTGGLNTEAFF.

The genes are TRBV20-1 and TRBJ2-3; D remains unclear. Trimming cost V 4 bases and J 6 bases, with 11 bases left between them. Germline V CDR1 and CDR2: DFQATT, SNEGSKA (reference sequence). This CDR3 has 12 amino acids. The CDR3 is CSAITTGDTQYF. The CDR3 DNA follows: TGCAGTGCTATAACGACTGGTGATACGCAGTATTTT.

The chain uses TRBV2 and TRBJ1-6, with TRBD1 identical over 10 bases. CDR1 SNHLY and CDR2 FYNNEI come from the germline V gene. V trimming: 7 bases; J trimming: 9 bases; junction bases outside the gene matches: 9. CDR3 length: 15 amino acids. The CDR3 region is CASTRQGAIGSPLHF. The CDR3 coding sequence is TGTGCCAGCACGCGACAGGGGGCTATTGGTTCACCCCTCCACTTT.

This rearrangement joins TRBV18 to TRBJ2-3; 11 bases agree with TRBD2. After removal of 3 bases from V and 5 bases from J, the junction contained 4 bases not matched to a gene. Per the germline V gene, CDR1 is KGHSH and CDR2 is LQKENI. The CDR3 has 15 amino acids. CDR3 DNA: TGTGCCAGCTCACCCATAGCGGGGGGGCAAGATACGCAGTATTTT. This sequence encodes CASSPIAGGQDTQYF.

The chain is built from TRBV7-2 and TRBJ2-7; D is perhaps TRBD2 (6 bases). V was clipped by 5 bases and J by 4 bases, with 9 bases between them. This CDR3 comprises 12 residues. Germline V gene sequence: CDR1 SGHTA, CDR2 FQGNSA. DNA for the CDR3: TGTGCCAGCAGCCCGGGGGAGTACGAGCAGTACTTC. It is translated as CASSPGEYEQYF.

A few counts support this clonotype. The rearrangement joins TRBV20-1 to TRBJ1-2, with 11 bases matching TRBD1. The CDR3 runs 16 residues. The germline gives CDR1 DFQATT, CDR2 SNEGSKA (reference sequence). V shed 5 bases, J shed 3 bases, and the junction held 11 bases outside the gene matches. The chain's CDR3 is CSALNPGTGGDYGYTF. In DNA, the CDR3 is TGCAGTGCTCTTAACCCCGGGACAGGGGGAGACTATGGCTACACCTTC.

This chain uses TRBV27 with TRBJ2-1, with TRBD2 matching 12 bases. The germline CDR1 and CDR2 sequences are MNHEY and SMNVEV (reference sequence). V dropped 6 bases and J dropped 5; count of bases not matched to a gene: 14. The CDR3 sequence is 18 residues long. In DNA, the CDR3 is TGTGCCAGCAGCGCGACTAGCGGGAGCCTAATTTTAAACAATGAGCAGTTCTTC. This sequence encodes CASSATSGSLILNNEQFF.

The table lists this clonotype with a few counts. This rearrangement joins TRBV12-3 or TRBV12-4 to TRBJ1-2, with 7 bases aligning to TRBD1. Unmatched junction bases numbered 13, after V lost 4 bases and J lost 8 bases. This CDR3 comprises 15 residues. The CDR3 spells CASSSLPGTAGGYTF. The CDR3 nucleotides are TGTGCCAGCAGTTCCCTCCCCGGGACAGCGGGCGGCTACACCTTC.

The chain uses TRBV5-4 and TRBJ1-1; a possible D gene is TRBD1 (5 bases). CDR3 length: 15 residues. Germline V lookup: CDR1 SGHNT, CDR2 YYREEE (reference sequence). With 1 base removed from V and 0 bases from J, the gap between germline ends came to 10 bases. DNA of the CDR3: TGTGCCAGCAGCTTGTTCAGGGAAATGAACACTGAAGCTTTCTTT. Translating gives CASSLFREMNTEAFF.

The V call is TRBV11-1, the J call TRBJ2-3, with 7 bases that match TRBD1. The CDR3 has 14 amino acids. V lost 5 bases, J lost 12 bases, and 14 bases stayed unmatched. Germline values: CDR1 SGHAT, CDR2 FQDESV (reference sequence). The CDR3 protein is CASSILQGPLRQYF. CDR3 DNA: TGTGCCAGCAGCATACTACAGGGGCCGTTACGACAGTATTTT.

This clonotype was found a few times. The chain employs TRBV4-1 and TRBJ2-1; 7 bases are shared with TRBD2. CDR3 length: 18 amino acids. V lost 1 base and J lost 0; bases outside the gene matches: 9. Per germline, CDR1 MGHRA and CDR2 YSYEKL. CDR3 in amino acids: CASSQGLGGGPSYNEQFF. The CDR3 DNA reads as TGCGCCAGCAGCCAAGGATTAGGCGGGGGACCCTCCTACAATGAGCAGTTCTTC.

This clonotype has a count of ten or more. This rearrangement joins TRBV7-9 to TRBJ2-7; possibly TRBD2 for D (6 bases). The CDR3 contains 12 residues. Germline V gene sequence: CDR1 SEHNR, CDR2 FQNEAQ (reference sequence). The V and J ends lost 8 bases and 0 bases respectively, with 8 bases between them. The CDR3 region is CASRLDSYEQYF. As DNA, the CDR3 is TGTGCCAGCCGACTAGACTCCTACGAGCAGTACTTC.

The rearrangement links TRBV10-3 to TRBJ2-1, with unresolved D. In germline, CDR1 is ENHRY, CDR2 SYGVKD. CDR3 length equals 14 residues. V was cut by 7 bases and J by 2 bases, with 12 bases left in between. The CDR3 is CAIMIERPYNEQFF. DNA of the CDR3: TGTGCCATCATGATCGAGAGGCCCTACAATGAGCAGTTCTTC.

The chain combines TRBV20-1 with TRBJ1-5, with 8 nucleotides matching TRBD1. The CDR3 covers 14 residues. J gave up 4 bases and V 3 bases, and 5 bases lay outside the gene matches. The germline CDR1 and CDR2 sequences are DFQATT and SNEGSKA (reference sequence). CDR3 protein: CSASRDRRNQPQHF. The CDR3 DNA follows: TGCAGTGCTAGTCGGGACAGGAGAAATCAGCCCCAGCATTTT.

In its sample, this clonotype was seen many times. The rearrangement joins TRBV4-2 to TRBJ2-5; 9 nucleotides line up with TRBD1. The CDR3 totals 15 residues. Trimming took 6 bases from V and 1 from J; bases not matched to a gene: 6. The germline CDR1 and CDR2 sequences are LGHNA and YNFKEQ. The CDR3 nucleotides are TGTGCCAGCAGGCGTGGACAGGGGATCCAAGAGACCCAGTACTTC. It specifies CASRRGQGIQETQYF.

The V and J genes are TRBV27 and TRBJ2-3, with TRBD1 as a possible D gene (5 bases). CDR3 size: 16 residues. V was cut by 5 bases and J by 2 bases, with 17 bases left in between. The germline gives CDR1 MNHEY, CDR2 SMNVEV (reference sequence). CDR3 residues: CASSQTTVTYTDTQYF. CDR3 bases: TGTGCCAGCAGTCAGACGACAGTGACCTACACAGATACGCAGTATTTT.

In this sample, this clonotype turned up a few times. CDR3 protein: CATSDMSGGYQETQYF. For the CDR3, the DNA is TGTGCCACCAGTGACATGAGCGGGGGTTACCAAGAGACCCAGTACTTC. This chain joins TRBV24-1 and TRBJ2-5; 8 bases align to TRBD2. V shed 4 bases, J shed 0 bases, and the junction held 6 bases outside the gene matches. This CDR3 is built from 16 residues. The germline V gene has CDR1 KGHDR and CDR2 SFDVKD.

This clonotype was seen at least ten times. One junction end disagrees with the germline gene, perhaps due to a read error. V gene TRBV12-3 or TRBV12-4 combines with J gene TRBJ2-2; tentatively, D is TRBD2 (6 bases). The CDR3 extends over 14 amino acids. The CDR3 nucleotides read TGTGCCAGCAGTTGGGGACTTTTTCCCGGGAAGCTGTTTTTT. Protein: CASSWGLFPGKLFF.

This clonotype came up a few times. CDR3 bases: TGTGCCAGCAGTGACTCCGGGACAGTGAACATTCAGTACTTC. Translated: CASSDSGTVNIQYF. The chain is built from TRBV25-1 and TRBJ2-4, with 7 bases aligning to TRBD1. CDR3 length: 14 amino acids. CDR1 and CDR2 from the germline V gene are MGHDK and SYGVNS. V shed 3 bases and J 7 bases; nucleotides not matched to a gene: 6. The full variable domain, in which reference TRBV25-1 and TRBJ2-4 provide the parts outside the CDR3, is EADIYQTPRYLVIGTGKKITLECSQTMGHDKMYWYQQDPGMELHLIHYSYGVNSTEKGDLSSESTVSRIRTEHFPLTLESARPSHTSQYLCASSDSGTVNIQYFGAGTRLSVL.

This clonotype has more than one count but fewer than ten. The CDR3 coding sequence is TGTGCCAGCAGCTTAAGTTTTGGTAGCCCCTACAATGAGCAGTTCTTC. This gives the protein CASSLSFGSPYNEQFF. V and J are TRBV7-8 and TRBJ2-1; D ambiguous. The V end lost 2 bases, the J end lost 2 bases, and 13 bases lay between the germline ends. Germline values: CDR1 SGHVS, CDR2 FQNEAQ. This CDR3 region has 16 residues.